Each of the 14 T cell receptor beta chains below was sequenced from the same sample in a study of cytomegalovirus exposure and HLA in healthy donors. PCR employed 60 Vbeta and 13 Jbeta primers. Sequenced by immunoSEQ multiplex PCR; TCRdb stores in-frame clones only, minus some. Its table records approximately 170,000 clones. The sequenced material came from PBMCs. These receptors all stem from a woman under 30 in good health and CMV-seropositive.

CDR3 in amino acids: CASSSILSGTSGSRVEQYF. In nucleotides, the CDR3 is TGTGCCAGCAGCTCGATACTATCCGGGACTAGCGGGAGTCGGGTCGAGCAGTACTTC. The chain links TRBV7-8 to TRBJ2-7, with 14 positions matching TRBD2. From germline, CDR1 is SGHVS and CDR2 FQNEAQ. This CDR3 is 19 amino acids long. V dropped 4 bases and J dropped 6; count of bases not matched to a gene: 17.

V gene TRBV9 combines with J gene TRBJ1-1, with 7 positions matching TRBD1. Unmatched junction bases numbered 2, after V lost 4 bases and J lost 2 bases. The CDR3 runs to 13 residues. Germline CDR1 and CDR2: SGDLS and YYNGEE. The CDR3, as DNA: TGTGCCAGCAGCCGGGACAGAAACACTGAAGCTTTCTTT. Amino acid sequence: CASSRDRNTEAFF. The full variable domain, in which reference TRBV9 and TRBJ1-1 provide the parts outside the CDR3, is DSGVTQTPKHLITATGQRVTLRCSPRSGDLSVYWYQQSLDQGLQFLIQYYNGEERAKGNILERFSAQQFPDLHSELNLSSLELGDSALYFCASSRDRNTEAFFGQGTRLTVV.

The V gene is TRBV18, the J gene TRBJ2-2, with D hard to call. CDR1 is KGHSH and CDR2 is LQKENI in the germline V gene. This CDR3 has 14 amino acids. The V end was cut by 3 bases, the J end by 5 bases, with 10 bases between. The chain's CDR3 is CASSPAPRTGELFF. The CDR3 region has the DNA TGTGCCAGCTCACCGGCACCCAGGACCGGGGAGCTGTTTTTT.

This chain joins TRBV9 and TRBJ1-3; D possibly corresponds to TRBD1 (6 bases). V dropped 4 bases and J dropped 4 bases, with 24 bases sitting between them. The CDR3 sequence is 18 residues long. Germline CDR1 is SGDLS and CDR2 is YYNGEE. The CDR3 sequence: CASSRKRETGMYGNTIYF. CDR3 in DNA: TGTGCCAGCAGCCGGAAAAGGGAAACAGGGATGTACGGAAACACCATATATTTT.

The rearrangement links TRBV7-9 to TRBJ2-2; weak D call: TRBD2 (6 bases). Germline values: CDR1 SEHNR, CDR2 FQNEAQ (reference sequence). V lost 5 bases to trimming and J lost 4 bases, with 23 bases between them. This CDR3 region has 18 residues. CDR3 loop: CASSPRGGQVTSTGELFF. The DNA of the CDR3 is TGTGCCAGCAGCCCTAGGGGAGGTCAGGTCACGAGCACCGGGGAGCTGTTTTTT.

Here the CDR3 DNA reads TGTGCCAGCAGTGACTATGGGAGGAACACTGAAGCTTTCTTT. It codes for CASSDYGRNTEAFF. The chain combines TRBV6-1 with TRBJ1-1; no firm D call. The CDR3 has 14 residues. The V end lost 3 bases, the J end lost 1 base, and 9 bases lay between the germline ends. CDR1 is MNHNS and CDR2 is SASEGT in the germline V gene.

The genes are TRBV19 and TRBJ2-2; 8 bases map to TRBD2. With V trimmed by 8 bases and J by 7 bases, 12 bases remained unmatched. Germline values: CDR1 LNHDA, CDR2 SQIVND (reference sequence). CDR3 length: 15 residues. The CDR3 loop is CASLGGGRLGGELFF. DNA of the CDR3: TGTGCCAGTCTCGGCGGGGGGCGCCTTGGCGGGGAGCTGTTTTTT. Filled out from reference TRBV19 and TRBJ2-2, the complete variable domain reads DGGITQSPKYLFRKEGQNVTLSCEQNLNHDAMYWYRQDPGQGLRLIYYSQIVNDFQKGDIAEGYSVSREKKESFPLTVTSAQKNPTAFYLCASLGGGRLGGELFFGEGSRLTVL.

The chain joins TRBV7-3 to TRBJ2-1; 11 nucleotides agree with TRBD2. With V trimmed by 0 bases and J by 5 bases, 3 bases remained unmatched. CDR3 length equals 16 residues. CDR1 SGHTA and CDR2 FQGTGA come from the germline V gene. The CDR3 DNA is TGTGCCAGCAGCTTAACTGCTAGCGGGGGGAACAATGAGCAGTTCTTC. Translation: CASSLTASGGNNEQFF.

V gene TRBV2 combines with J gene TRBJ1-1; TRBD1 matches 7 bases. The germline V gene encodes CDR1 SNHLY and CDR2 FYNNEI. V was pared by 10 bases and J by 4 bases, with 9 bases of the junction left unmatched. The CDR3 runs to 13 residues. DNA of the CDR3: TGTGCCACCCAGACAGGGAGAAGCACTGAAGCTTTCTTT. Its protein is CATQTGRSTEAFF. Full variable domain (remainder filled in from reference TRBV2 and TRBJ1-1): EPEVTQTPSHQVTQMGQEVILRCVPISNHLYFYWYRQILGQKVEFLVSFYNNEISEKSEIFDDQFSVERPDGSNFTLKIRSTKLEDSAMYFCATQTGRSTEAFFGQGTRLTVV.

This chain connects TRBV13 to TRBJ2-7; possible D gene TRBD1, 5 bases. This CDR3 is built from 15 residues. CDR1 and CDR2 (germline): PRHDT, FYEKMQ (reference sequence). Trimming left V 5 bases short and J 2 bases short, with 16 bases between. The CDR3 coding sequence is TGTGCCAGCAGCAGCCAGGGAAGGATAGCCTACGAGCAGTACTTC. Translated, it gives CASSSQGRIAYEQYF.

This rearrangement joins TRBV28 to TRBJ2-2; TRBD2 aligns across 8 bases. The CDR3 has 15 residues. In germline, CDR1 is MDHEN, CDR2 SYDVKM. V dropped 3 bases and J dropped 6; count of bases not matched to a gene: 6. CDR3 bases: TGTGCCAGCAGTTTGTCGGGGGGGGACTCCGGGGAGCTGTTTTTT. Residues: CASSLSGGDSGELFF.

The chain combines TRBV19 with TRBJ1-3; D gene unclear. Germline CDR1 reads LNHDA; CDR2 reads SQIVND (reference sequence). V dropped 4 bases and J dropped 5 bases, with 6 bases sitting between them. CDR3 length equals 12 residues. CDR3 in amino acids: CASSNSRNTIYF. The CDR3 nucleotides read TGTGCCAGTAGTAACAGCCGAAACACCATATATTTT.

This rearrangement joins TRBV5-1 to TRBJ1-4; a weak D match, TRBD1 (6 bases). The CDR3 loop spans 16 amino acids. V was trimmed by 2 bases and J by 2 bases, leaving 13 bases between them. Germline CDR1 reads SGHRS; CDR2 reads YFSETQ. The CDR3 coding sequence is TGCGCCAGCAGCTTTGGGCTAAGGGGGACTAATGAAAAACTGTTTTTT. Residues: CASSFGLRGTNEKLFF.

J is TRBJ1-4 and V is TRBV2; 7 bases match TRBD1. The CDR3 is 14 residues long. J gave up 1 base and V 4 bases, and 0 bases lay outside the gene matches. Germline V gives CDR1 SNHLY, CDR2 FYNNEI. CDR3 in DNA: TGTGCCAGCAGTGGACAGGGAACTAATGAAAAACTGTTTTTT. Translating it yields CASSGQGTNEKLFF. Combining the CDR3 with reference TRBV2 and TRBJ1-4 gives the whole variable domain EPEVTQTPSHQVTQMGQEVILRCVPISNHLYFYWYRQILGQKVEFLVSFYNNEISEKSEIFDDQFSVERPDGSNFTLKIRSTKLEDSAMYFCASSGQGTNEKLFFGSGTQLSVL.